The sequence of this T cell receptor beta chain was determined in a study of shared clonotypes between healthy human individuals. About the study: The donor group consisted of a couple of women and a few men, aged 18 to 49. Used for every donor were three CD4 naive, three CD4 memory, two CD8 naive and one CD8 memory plate. General study results and limits: In this cohort, only blood was sampled, and tissue repertoires likely differ.

Germline loops: CDR1 MNHNS, CDR2 SASEGT. The CDR3 consists of 14 residues. V was clipped by 1 base and J by 8 bases; unmatched bases: 8. The investigators split CD4+ cells into a CD45RA+ naive subset and a CD45RA-negative memory subset. Sequencing used immunoSEQ multiplex PCR; TCRdb keeps in-frame clones, though not all of them. The sample shows a few million clones, about 94% of them seen only once. For this clone: The antigen remains undetermined.

The rearrangement joins TRBV6-1 to TRBJ2-7, with TRBD1 matching 7 bases. The sequenced sample was naive CD4+ T cells sorted from blood. The subset here: CD45RA+ positively selected. This TCR was recovered from a man between 18 and 29 years old in good health. The CDR3 loop is CASSEVGQWGKQYF. Written as DNA, the CDR3 is TGTGCCAGCAGTGAAGTGGGACAGTGGGGCAAGCAGTACTTC.